The 6 T cell receptor beta chains below were found in one sample sequenced in a study of metastatic and nonmetastatic thyroid tumors. From the PCR reads, TCRdb re-called clones with MiXCR. The repertoire includes some 54,000 clones, around a sixth of them detected once, and 3% sits in the top ten. None of the patients had undergone any treatment ahead of thyroid surgery. Sequencing was done on a sample of blood. These receptors were collected from a female donor with papillary thyroid cancer or a benign thyroid nodule (not recorded which). Some clones in this sample may be carry-over from other donors' samples.

Turning to this clone: This may be a read error, as it is one base from a much larger clone. The chain carries TRBV6-4 and TRBJ2-2, with a possible D match to TRBD1 (6 bases). The CDR3 covers 15 residues. The V end lost 2 bases, the J end lost 6 bases, and 13 bases lay between the germline ends. Per germline, CDR1 MRHNA and CDR2 SNTAGT. CDR3 sequence: CASSDLDRSAGELFF. The CDR3 DNA sequence: TGTGCCAGCAGTGACCTTGACAGGTCGGCCGGGGAGCTGTTTTTT.

This clone was detected only a few times. The chain is built from TRBV28 and TRBJ2-1, with D tentatively TRBD1 (6 bases). The CDR3 is 11 amino acids. V was cut by 7 bases and J by 13 bases, with 14 bases left in between. Germline V lookup: CDR1 MDHEN, CDR2 SYDVKM. The CDR3 nucleotides read TGTGCCAGCACTCCCCCAGGGGATCAGTTCTTC. Translated, it gives CASTPPGDQFF. Full variable domain (outside the CDR3, taken from reference TRBV28 and TRBJ2-1): DVKVTQSSRYLVKRTGEKVFLECVQDMDHENMFWYRQDPGLGLRLIYFSYDVKMKEKGDIPEGYSVSREKKERFSLILESASTNQTSMYLCASTPPGDQFFGPGTRLTVL.

The rearrangement joins TRBV6-1 to TRBJ1-2, with 9 positions matching TRBD1. J gave up 7 bases and V 7 bases, and 13 bases lay outside the gene matches. This CDR3 is built from 15 residues. Germline CDR1 MNHNS, CDR2 SASEGT. CDR3 nucleotide sequence: TGTGCCAGCACCAAATACAGGGGGCCTTTCGGTGGCTACACCTTC. Translated: CASTKYRGPFGGYTF.

This clone was seen a handful of times. V and J are TRBV2 and TRBJ1-2; D possibly corresponds to TRBD1 (5 bases). V lost 5 bases and J lost 8, with 15 bases in between. The CDR3 runs to 13 residues. The germline CDR1 and CDR2 sequences are SNHLY and FYNNEI. The CDR3 bases are TGTGCCAGCAGTTTACTCTCCCCAGGGGGCTACACCTTC. Translation: CASSLLSPGGYTF.

Regarding this clone: A read error may account for a junction end that differs from germline. This chain joins TRBV20-1 and TRBJ2-7; 9 bases agree with TRBD1. This CDR3 is 13 amino acids long. The germline V gene encodes CDR1 DFQATT and CDR2 SNEGSKA (reference sequence). The CDR3 sequence is CIARGTGTHEHYF. CDR3 nucleotide sequence: TGCATTGCTAGGGGGACAGGGACCCACGAGCATTACTTC.

This clone was seen ten or more times. The rearrangement joins TRBV9 to TRBJ2-1; D gene uncertain. The CDR3 consists of 11 residues. Germline-derived CDR1 and CDR2 are SGDLS and YYNGEE. Trimming took 3 bases from V and 8 from J, leaving 6 bases between them. The chain's CDR3 is CASSARDEQFF. The CDR3 nucleotides are TGTGCCAGCAGCGCCCGCGATGAGCAGTTCTTC. The full variable domain, its missing parts supplied by reference TRBV9 and TRBJ2-1, is DSGVTQTPKHLITATGQRVTLRCSPRSGDLSVYWYQQSLDQGLQFLIQYYNGEERAKGNILERFSAQQFPDLHSELNLSSLELGDSALYFCASSARDEQFFGPGTRLTVL.